This TCR beta chain was identified in a study of Graves' ophthalmopathy and Graves' hyperthyroidism. Looking at the study overall: Samples of peripheral blood were obtained at initial diagnosis, prior to treatment of any kind.

Exclusion covered patients with other autoimmune diseases or uncontrolled infections (as well as pregnancy or lactation). Diagnosis was based on clinical symptoms, serum thyroxine, TRAb, thyroid ultrasound and orbital computed tomography. This clonotype was counted many times. Researchers took RNA transcripts and amplified TCR beta CDR3 regions from them. The first round was an RT-PCR with HTBI primers, and the second round was a multiplex PCR. TCRdb ran MiXCR on the multiplex PCR reads and lists one entry per CDR3 protein. The table includes 150,000 to 200,000 distinct CDR3 sequences, around 39% detected once. The sample was peripheral blood. This sequence was found in a man aged 25 to 40 with Graves' ophthalmopathy.

The CDR3 bases are TGTGCCTGGAGCGGACCCTCCTACGAGCAGTACTTC. Its translation is CAWSGPSYEQYF. V usage is TRBV30 and J usage is TRBJ2-7; D not resolved. CDR1 and CDR2 from the germline V gene are GTSNPN and SVGIG (reference sequence). The CDR3 is 12 amino acids. Trimming left V 3 bases short and J 0 bases short, with 6 bases between.